This passage covers 9 T cell receptor beta chains from one sample sequenced in a study of radiotherapy plus CTLA-4 blockade in lung cancer. Profiled with immunoSEQ multiplex PCR; TCRdb holds only in-frame clones, not every one. Of roughly 120,000 clones listed, 78% are singletons. The specimen was peripheral blood, collected from a patient treated with radiotherapy plus ipilimumab. The receptor source for this set is a human donor with non-small cell lung cancer who had a partial response to radiotherapy plus ipilimumab.

This clone was seen a few times. The chain carries TRBV5-1 and TRBJ2-2; no clear D. CDR3 length: 16 residues. Trimming stripped 0 bases from V and 0 bases from J, with 9 bases between. Germline lookup yields CDR1 SGHRS and CDR2 YFSETQ. CDR3 sequence (DNA): TGCGCCAGCAGCTTGGCCAGGTTCGCGAACACCGGGGAGCTGTTTTTT. Protein sequence: CASSLARFANTGELFF.

Here the CDR3 reads CASSPLERETQYF. DNA of the CDR3: TGTGCCAGCAGCCCCTTAGAACGGGAGACCCAGTACTTC. The gene calls are TRBV6-5 and TRBJ2-5; D unclear. This CDR3 is 13 amino acids long. V was shortened by 6 bases and J by 5 bases, with 13 bases between the two germline ends. In germline, CDR1 is MNHEY, CDR2 SVGAGI.

The chain has TRBV27 and TRBJ2-4; D might be TRBD2 (6 bases). Between the trimmed V and J ends, which lost 6 bases and 0 bases, there was a span of 15 bases. Germline loops: CDR1 MNHEY, CDR2 SMNVEV (reference sequence). The CDR3 runs to 16 residues. CDR3 nucleotide sequence: TGTGCCAGCAGGCCCGGGACTCTCATAGCCAAAAACATTCAGTACTTC. It yields the protein CASRPGTLIAKNIQYF.

The chain recombines TRBV28 with TRBJ1-5; D is uncertain. CDR1 is MDHEN and CDR2 is SYDVKM in the germline V gene. Trimming cost V 5 bases and J 4 bases, with 18 bases left between them. This CDR3 is built from 16 residues. The CDR3 DNA follows: TGTGCCAGCAGTACTAGCTCCGGGTCCTTAAATCAGCCCCAGCATTTT. It specifies CASSTSSGSLNQPQHF.

The genes are TRBV19 and TRBJ2-1, with 7 nucleotides matching TRBD1. CDR1 and CDR2 from the germline V gene are LNHDA and SQIVND (reference sequence). The CDR3 consists of 16 residues. The trim removed 4 bases at V and 5 bases at J, leaving 11 bases unmatched. CDR3 sequence reads: CASSTTGAQTDNEQFF. CDR3 bases: TGTGCCAGTAGTACAACAGGGGCCCAAACCGACAATGAGCAGTTCTTC.

V is TRBV2 and J is TRBJ2-2; D perhaps matches TRBD1 (5 bases). The CDR3 has 13 residues. Germline CDR1 and CDR2: SNHLY and FYNNEI. The V gene lost 8 bases and the J gene lost 4 bases, with 11 bases spanning the gap. In DNA, the CDR3 is TGTGCCAGCCACGCAACAGGCACCGGGGAGCTGTTTTTT. This gives the protein CASHATGTGELFF.

This clone was detected only a few times. This chain links TRBV19 with TRBJ1-5; D ambiguous. This CDR3 comprises 13 residues. CDR1 and CDR2 (germline): LNHDA, SQIVND (reference sequence). The V end lost 5 bases, the J end lost 3 bases, and 8 bases lay between the germline ends. The CDR3 reads CASSSTPNQPQHF. The CDR3 DNA sequence: TGTGCCAGTAGTTCAACACCCAATCAGCCCCAGCATTTT. Full variable domain (rest looked up from reference TRBV19 and TRBJ1-5): DGGITQSPKYLFRKEGQNVTLSCEQNLNHDAMYWYRQDPGQGLRLIYYSQIVNDFQKGDIAEGYSVSREKKESFPLTVTSAQKNPTAFYLCASSSTPNQPQHFGDGTRLSIL.

The rearrangement links TRBV5-6 to TRBJ1-5; tentatively, D is TRBD1 (5 bases). Per the germline V gene, CDR1 is SGHDT and CDR2 is YYEEEE. Trimming stripped 2 bases from V and 12 bases from J, with 12 bases between. CDR3 length equals 12 residues. CDR3 bases: TGTGCCAGCAGCTTCGCCCAGGGTGTCCAGCATTTT. Its translation: CASSFAQGVQHF.

V and J are TRBV4-2 and TRBJ2-2; possible D gene TRBD2, 5 bases. CDR1 is LGHNA, CDR2 YNFKEQ, per germline. Trimming cost V 4 bases and J 6 bases, with 18 bases left between them. The CDR3 contains 16 residues. The CDR3 sequence is CASSPWMGERPGELFF. The CDR3, as DNA: TGTGCCAGCAGCCCCTGGATGGGAGAACGACCCGGGGAGCTGTTTTTT.